This TCR beta chain was obtained from a study of human T cells and chemical hapten exposure. The wider study: Small pooled library volume differences mainly caused per-sample TCR yield variation.

The table lists this clonotype with a count of one. Via MiXCR, TCRdb re-called the 5' RACE reads, giving one row per CDR3 protein. The data hold roughly 110,000 distinct CDR3 sequences, with 15% to 20% observed a single time. The CDR3 totals 12 residues. The germline V gene has CDR1 SGHTA and CDR2 FQGNSA. V was clipped by 5 bases and J by 6 bases, with 9 bases between them. Unfractionated whole blood served as the source for total RNA extraction. The chain joins TRBV7-2 to TRBJ2-3; D is undetermined. The receptor comes from a human donor in good health. The CDR3 DNA follows: TGTGCCAGCAGCCCAAGTCAGGATACGCAGTATTTT. Protein sequence: CASSPSQDTQYF. Full variable domain (missing parts from reference TRBV7-2 and TRBJ2-3): GAGVSQSPSNKVTEKGKDVELRCDPISGHTALYWYRQSLGQGLEFLIYFQGNSAPDKSGLPSDRFSAERTGGSVSTLTIQRTQQEDSAVYLCASSPSQDTQYFGPGTRLTVL.